A selection of T cell receptor beta chains follows, all from one sample in a study of cytomegalovirus exposure and HLA in healthy donors. Profiling relied on immunoSEQ multiplex PCR, and the TCRdb table lists in-frame clones only, not all of them. This table holds some 87,000 clones, about two thirds found once. Sequencing was done on a sample of PBMCs. Receptors originate from a woman aged 25 to 39 in good health and CMV-seropositive. Both conserved end residues are part of each CDR3. A D gene is named only where the DNA matches it firmly. Clone size is shown for a subset of rows, as once, few, many or a class of expanded clone.

>14|TRBV5-1|TRBJ1-1|NA|NA
TGCGCCAGCAGCTCTGAGGGAGGGGGCACTGAAGCTTTCTTT
CASSSEGGGTEAFF
>15|TRBV5-1|TRBJ2-7|TRBD1|NA
TGCGCCAGCAGCCGCACCGGGACAGGATACGACGAGCAGTACTTC
CASSRTGTGYDEQYF
>15|TRBV6-5|TRBJ1-2|NA|few
TGTGCCAGCAGTTCCCCGGGGGATTTTCCGTATGGCTACACCTTC
CASSSPGDFPYGYTF
>13|TRBV6-4|TRBJ2-3|TRBD1|few
TGTGCCAGCAGTGACGCCGGGACAGGTCGAAAGTATTTT
CASSDAGTGRKYF
>13|TRBV12-5|TRBJ1-1|NA|NA
TGTGCTAGTGCCATCCTGGCTGACACTGAAGCTTTCTTT
CASAILADTEAFF
>14|TRBV19|TRBJ2-5|NA|few
TGTGCCAGTAGTCACCTCGCGAGTTGGGAGACCCAGTACTTC
CASSHLASWETQYF
>15|TRBV5-1|TRBJ2-1|TRBD2|NA
TGCGCCAGCAGCGTGCGGGGGGATACTTACAATGAGCAGTTCTTC
CASSVRGDTYNEQFF
>12|TRBV6-1|TRBJ2-7|TRBD2|NA
TGTGCCAGCAGGGGACTAGGGAACGAGCAGTACTTC
CASRGLGNEQYF
>16|TRBV5-1|TRBJ2-1|TRBD1|once
TGCGCCAGCAGCTTGGCCCTGGGACAGGGTTACAATGAGCAGTTCTTC
CASSLALGQGYNEQFF
>14|TRBV28|TRBJ2-7|NA|few
TGTGCCAGCAGTCCCTCTTTGGGCTCCTACGAGCAGTACTTC
CASSPSLGSYEQYF
>16|TRBV7-9|TRBJ2-5|TRBD1|NA
TGTTCCAGCAGCTTGGCCGGGACAGGGGATCGAGAGACCCAGTACTTC
CSSSLAGTGDRETQYF
>15|TRBV4-3|TRBJ2-7|NA|once
TGCGCCAGCAGCCAAGGTGTAACAGGTTTCTACGAGCAGTACTTC
CASSQGVTGFYEQYF
>15|TRBV9|TRBJ1-4|NA|NA
TGTGCCAGCAGCGTAGGCAGGGGTACTAATGAAAAACTGTTTTTT
CASSVGRGTNEKLFF
>18|TRBV5-5|TRBJ1-2|TRBD1|NA
TGTGCCAGCAGCTTGGGGAGTGGACAGGGGGCGCGTTGGGGTGGCTACACCTTC
CASSLGSGQGARWGGYTF
>14|TRBV5-1|TRBJ2-5|TRBD2|NA
TGCGCCAGCGGGAGGGGCCCTACCCAAGAGACCCAGTACTTC
CASGRGPTQETQYF
>23|TRBV6-4|TRBJ2-3|TRBD2|NA
TGTGCCAGCAGTGACTCGGGGTTGGGGACTAGCGGGGTGGACGCGGAGTTGAACGATACGCAGTATTTT
CASSDSGLGTSGVDAELNDTQYF
>16|TRBV19|TRBJ2-3|NA|few
TGTGCCAGTAGTATCTTGACTAGTTATTCCACAGATACGCAGTATTTT
CASSILTSYSTDTQYF
>14|TRBV18|TRBJ1-1|TRBD1|NA
TGTGCCAGCTCACCCTTGACAGGGGACACTGAAGCTTTCTTT
CASSPLTGDTEAFF
>15|TRBV11-2|TRBJ2-2|NA|NA
TGTGCCAGCAGCTTATCCGGGAGGAACACCGGGGAGCTGTTTTTT
CASSLSGRNTGELFF
>14|TRBV19|TRBJ1-1|NA|NA
TGTGCCAGTACGGTCCGGACAGTGAATACTGAAGCTTTCTTT
CASTVRTVNTEAFF
>16|TRBV5-4|TRBJ1-1|TRBD1|NA
TGTGCCAGCAGCCCAACCCTGGGACAGGGTTTCACTGAAGCTTTCTTT
CASSPTLGQGFTEAFF
>16|TRBV4-1|TRBJ1-2|NA|NA
TGCGCCAGCAGCCAAGTTCAGGTTGACTATCTCTATGGCTACACCTTC
CASSQVQVDYLYGYTF
>17|TRBV4-3|TRBJ1-4|NA|NA
TGCGCCAGCAGCCCCCGACGGGGGGCAGGTCTTAATGAAAAACTGTTTTTT
CASSPRRGAGLNEKLFF
>15|TRBV30|TRBJ1-5|NA|NA
TGTGCCTGGAGTGTGACTGGCAGTACAAATCAGCCCCAGCATTTT
CAWSVTGSTNQPQHF
>16|TRBV6-1|TRBJ1-6|NA|few
TGTGCCAGCAGTGAAGCTGATAGCTCCTATAATTCACCCCTCCACTTT
CASSEADSSYNSPLHF
>12|TRBV4-1|TRBJ2-7|NA|NA
TGCGCCAGCAGCCGCGGAGGATACGAGCAGTACTTC
CASSRGGYEQYF
>15|TRBV9|TRBJ1-2|NA|NA
TGTGCCAGCAGCCTCATGGGGGGTCTGGACTATGGCTACACCTTC
CASSLMGGLDYGYTF
>14|TRBV7-2|TRBJ2-1|TRBD2|NA
TGTGCCAGCAGCTTGGCTAGCGGGGGCGATGAGCAGTTCTTC
CASSLASGGDEQFF
>14|TRBV30|TRBJ2-1|NA|NA
TGTGCCTGGAGGACAGGGACTAGGCACAATGAGCAGTTCTTC
CAWRTGTRHNEQFF
>16|TRBV5-5|TRBJ2-7|TRBD1|few
TGTGCCAGCAGCTACGAGGTACGACAGGGGCGCCACGAGCAGTACTTC
CASSYEVRQGRHEQYF
>14|TRBV5-4|TRBJ2-5|NA|NA
TGTGCCAGCAGACAGGGACTATCTCAAGAGACCCAGTACTTC
CASRQGLSQETQYF
>16|TRBV5-1|TRBJ2-2|NA|NA
TGCGCCAGCAGCTTTAATGGACAAGGCAACACCGGGGAGCTGTTTTTT
CASSFNGQGNTGELFF
>15|TRBV5-4|TRBJ2-7|TRBD1|few
TGTGCCAGCAGCTTGGACAGGGGGAGCTCCTACGAGCAGTACTTC
CASSLDRGSSYEQYF
>13|TRBV9|TRBJ2-7|NA|NA
TGTGCCAGCAGCGTAGACAGCTCCTACGAGCAGTACTTC
CASSVDSSYEQYF
>14|TRBV7-9|TRBJ2-7|TRBD1|NA
TGTGCCAGCAGCCGGGGACAGGGCGAATACGAGCAGTACTTC
CASSRGQGEYEQYF
>15|TRBV2|TRBJ2-7|TRBD2|NA
TGTGCCAGCAGGCCAGTGGGACTAGCGGGCTACGAGCAGTACTTC
CASRPVGLAGYEQYF
>14|TRBV2|TRBJ2-3|TRBD2|NA
TGTGCCAGCAAAGGGACTAGCGGAAGGGATACGCAGTATTTT
CASKGTSGRDTQYF
>14|TRBV5-8|TRBJ2-1|NA|NA
TGTGCCAGCAGCTCAAGACTAACCTACAATGAGCAGTTCTTC
CASSSRLTYNEQFF
>15|TRBV5-4|TRBJ2-7|NA|NA
TGTGCCAGCAGCTTGGCTACAGGCCAATTCTACGAGCAGTACTTC
CASSLATGQFYEQYF
>15|TRBV6-5|TRBJ2-7|NA|NA
TGTGCCAGCAGTTACTCGAACCGGGGATCCTACGAGCAGTACTTC
CASSYSNRGSYEQYF
>13|TRBV27|TRBJ1-3|NA|NA
TGTGCCAGCAGTTTACGGGATGGAAACACCATATATTTT
CASSLRDGNTIYF
>13|TRBV28|TRBJ1-2|NA|NA
TGTGCCAGCAGCTACGGACAGCGGTATGGCTACACCTTC
CASSYGQRYGYTF
>14|TRBV18|TRBJ2-1|NA|NA
TGTGCCAGCTCACCAACTAGCTCCTACAATGAGCAGTTCTTC
CASSPTSSYNEQFF
>13|TRBV7-2|TRBJ1-2|NA|NA
TGTGCCAGCAGCCCCCTCCAGGTCTATGGCTACACCTTC
CASSPLQVYGYTF
>14|TRBV7-2|TRBJ2-7|NA|NA
TGTGCCAGCAGCTCCACCCAGGGAGGCTACGAGCAGTACTTC
CASSSTQGGYEQYF